The next 14 T cell receptor beta chains were all read from a single sample in a study of cytomegalovirus exposure and HLA in healthy donors. Both 60 Vbeta primers and 13 Jbeta primers went into the PCR. Sequenced by immunoSEQ multiplex PCR; TCRdb stores in-frame clones only, minus some. The sample holds over 200,000 clones, 82% seen once. What was sequenced was PBMCs. The receptor set was obtained from a man in his forties or fifties in good health and CMV-seropositive.

V and J are TRBV10-2 and TRBJ1-4, with D perhaps TRBD1 (5 bases). With 2 bases removed from V and 6 bases from J, the gap between germline ends came to 10 bases. From germline, CDR1 is WSHSY and CDR2 SAAADI. The CDR3 is 14 amino acids. In nucleotides, the CDR3 is TGCGCCAGCAGTGAGGCAGGGTGGTATGAAAAACTGTTTTTT. Protein product: CASSEAGWYEKLFF.

This chain joins TRBV27 and TRBJ2-7; 11 bases line up with TRBD2. CDR1 MNHEY and CDR2 SMNVEV come from the germline V gene (reference sequence). CDR3 length: 15 residues. V gave up 4 bases and J gave up 0 bases; unmatched junction bases: 2. The CDR3 DNA is TGTGCCAGCAGTTCTACTAGCGGGAGCTCCTACGAGCAGTACTTC. This encodes CASSSTSGSSYEQYF.

This chain joins TRBV29-1 and TRBJ2-5, with a tentative D call TRBD1 (6 bases). CDR1 is SQVTM and CDR2 is ANQGSEA in the germline V gene. Trimming removed 5 bases at V and 5 bases at J, with 21 bases between. This CDR3 contains 15 residues. The CDR3 protein is CSVRRSRGGYETQYF. As DNA, the CDR3 is TGCAGCGTTAGAAGGAGCAGGGGTGGGTACGAGACCCAGTACTTC. The variable domain in full, completed from reference TRBV29-1 and TRBJ2-5, reads SAVISQKPSRDICQRGTSLTIQCQVDSQVTMMFWYRQQPGQSLTLIATANQGSEATYESGFVIDKFPISRPNLTFSTLTVSNMSPEDSSIYLCSVRRSRGGYETQYFGPGTRLLVL.

This chain connects TRBV6-5 to TRBJ1-2; 7 bases are a match to TRBD1. There are 13 residues in the CDR3. J was trimmed by 5 bases and V by 4 bases; bases with no gene match: 4. Per the germline V gene, CDR1 is MNHEY and CDR2 is SVGAGI. The CDR3 nucleotides are TGTGCCAGCAGTTCGACAGGGTCTTATGGCTACACCTTC. It is translated as CASSSTGSYGYTF.

This chain connects TRBV7-9 to TRBJ1-1, with D possibly matching TRBD1 (5 bases). The CDR3 runs to 14 residues. The germline V and J ends were trimmed by 5 bases and 2 bases, with 12 bases remaining between them. CDR1 is SEHNR and CDR2 is FQNEAQ in the germline V gene (reference sequence). CDR3 protein: CASSPGAGNTEAFF. As DNA, the CDR3 is TGTGCCAGCAGCCCTGGGGCAGGAAACACTGAAGCTTTCTTT.

V and J are TRBV30 and TRBJ1-5; 8 bases line up with TRBD1. This CDR3 has 15 residues. Germline-derived CDR1 and CDR2 are GTSNPN and SVGIG (reference sequence). V shed 0 bases, J shed 7 bases, and the junction held 8 bases outside the gene matches. CDR3 DNA sequence: TGTGCCTGGAGTGTAAGGGACAGGTCCCGACAGCCCCAGCATTTT. Its protein product is CAWSVRDRSRQPQHF.

In nucleotides, the CDR3 is TGTGCCAGCAGTGTTTTGGCAGGGGGCTCCTACGAGCAGTACTTC. Amino acids: CASSVLAGGSYEQYF. The chain couples TRBV6-1 to TRBJ2-7, with 7 positions matching TRBD1. Looked up from germline, CDR1 is MNHNS and CDR2 is SASEGT. This CDR3 is 15 amino acids long. The V gene end was trimmed by 4 bases and the J gene end by 0 bases; junction bases not matched to a gene: 6.

The chain joins TRBV5-1 to TRBJ1-2; D possibly corresponds to TRBD1 (5 bases). This CDR3 has 18 amino acids. V was clipped by 1 base and J by 2 bases, with 21 bases between them. Germline V CDR1 and CDR2: SGHRS, YFSETQ. The CDR3 sequence: CASSLTLAWGGYNYGYTF. The CDR3 nucleotides read TGCGCCAGCAGCTTGACGTTGGCCTGGGGGGGATACAACTATGGCTACACCTTC.

The rearrangement links TRBV7-9 to TRBJ2-7, with TRBD2 as a possible D gene (6 bases). CDR1 and CDR2 from the germline V gene are SEHNR and FQNEAQ (reference sequence). V shed 4 bases and J shed 0 bases, with 13 bases lying between them. The CDR3 is 15 amino acids. The chain's CDR3 is CASSSGTLSSYEQYV. The DNA for the CDR3 is TGTGCCAGCAGCTCCGGGACTTTAAGCTCCTACGAGCAGTACGTC.

The chain is built from TRBV5-1 and TRBJ2-7, with TRBD1 as a possible D gene (6 bases). Trimming removed 1 base from V and 3 bases from J, with 17 bases in between. This CDR3 spans 16 amino acids. Germline assignment: CDR1 SGHRS and CDR2 YFSETQ. The chain's CDR3 is CASSLTLQGGGYEQYF. CDR3 nucleotide sequence: TGCGCCAGCAGCTTGACCCTACAGGGTGGAGGCTACGAGCAGTACTTC. The full variable domain, with the rest looked up from reference TRBV5-1 and TRBJ2-7, is KAGVTQTPRYLIKTRGQQVTLSCSPISGHRSVSWYQQTPGQGLQFLFEYFSETQRNKGNFPGRFSGRQFSNSRSEMNVSTLELGDSALYLCASSLTLQGGGYEQYFGPGTRLTVT.

V is TRBV18 and J is TRBJ2-5; D is ambiguous. The CDR3 is 16 amino acids. With 1 base removed from V and 4 bases from J, the gap between germline ends came to 16 bases. Germline assignment: CDR1 KGHSH and CDR2 LQKENI. The CDR3 loop reads CASSPLVETTRETQYF. CDR3 sequence (DNA): TGTGCCAGCTCACCACTGGTAGAGACAACGAGAGAGACCCAGTACTTC.

The chain links TRBV27 to TRBJ1-2; TRBD1 matches 12 bases. The CDR3 extends over 13 amino acids. The ends lost 5 bases at V and 8 bases at J; junction bases unmatched: 3. Germline CDR1 and CDR2: MNHEY and SMNVEV (reference sequence). The CDR3 DNA sequence: TGTGCCAGCAGTCCTGGGACAGGGGGCGGCTACACCTTC. Amino acid sequence: CASSPGTGGGYTF.

This chain connects TRBV19 to TRBJ1-2; D gene ambiguous. The CDR3 runs 13 residues. Deletions cut 1 base from V and 4 bases from J, with 7 bases between. The germline CDR1 and CDR2 sequences are LNHDA and SQIVND (reference sequence). Written as DNA, the CDR3 is TGTGCCAGTAGTATAGCGGGGTCCTATGGCTACACCTTC. As protein: CASSIAGSYGYTF.

V is TRBV19 and J is TRBJ1-5; TRBD1 aligns across 8 bases. Per the germline V gene, CDR1 is LNHDA and CDR2 is SQIVND (reference sequence). The V gene end was trimmed by 4 bases and the J gene end by 0 bases; junction bases not matched to a gene: 5. There are 16 residues in the CDR3. In DNA, the CDR3 is TGTGCCAGTAGTAACGGACAGGGCTATAGCAATCAGCCCCAGCATTTT. It is translated as CASSNGQGYSNQPQHF. Filled out from reference TRBV19 and TRBJ1-5, the complete variable domain reads DGGITQSPKYLFRKEGQNVTLSCEQNLNHDAMYWYRQDPGQGLRLIYYSQIVNDFQKGDIAEGYSVSREKKESFPLTVTSAQKNPTAFYLCASSNGQGYSNQPQHFGDGTRLSIL.